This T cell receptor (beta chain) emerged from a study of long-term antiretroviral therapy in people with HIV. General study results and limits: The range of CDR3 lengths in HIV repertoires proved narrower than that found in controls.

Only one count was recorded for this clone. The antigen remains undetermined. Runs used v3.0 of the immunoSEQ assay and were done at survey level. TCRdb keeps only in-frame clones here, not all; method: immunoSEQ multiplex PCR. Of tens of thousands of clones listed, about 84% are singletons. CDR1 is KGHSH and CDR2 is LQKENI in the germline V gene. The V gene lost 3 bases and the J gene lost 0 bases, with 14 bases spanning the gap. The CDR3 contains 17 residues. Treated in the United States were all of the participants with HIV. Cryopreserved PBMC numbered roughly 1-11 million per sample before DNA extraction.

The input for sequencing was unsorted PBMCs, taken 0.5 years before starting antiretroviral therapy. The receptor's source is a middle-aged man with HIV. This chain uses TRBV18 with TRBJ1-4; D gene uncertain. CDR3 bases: TGTGCCAGCTCACCCCGATTCACGAGCTCAACTAATGAAAAACTGTTTTTT. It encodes CASSPRFTSSTNEKLFF.